This is a list of T cell receptor beta chains from one sample in a study of blood T cell repertoires in COVID-19. Libraries were prepared by immunoSEQ multiplex PCR; TCRdb keeps only in-frame clonotypes and omits some of them. Found here are approximately 390,000 clones, around nine tenths of them singletons; the top ten hold approximately 9.3%. The sample consisted of PBMCs or T cells enriched from blood (not recorded which). These receptors were obtained from a woman in her forties or fifties who had recovered from COVID-19. The CDR3 runs from the conserved cysteine through the conserved F or W. D genes are given only for firm matches. Size values are once, few and many counts, or a class for expanded clones, and some rows have none.

j_call	v_call	d_call	clone_size	cdr3_nt	cdr3_aa
TRBJ1-4	TRBV12-3/TRBV12-4	TRBD1	NA	TGTGCCAGCAGTCCGGGACAGGGTGGAAAACTGTTTTTT	CASSPGQGGKLFF
TRBJ1-5	TRBV7-2	NA	NA	TGTGCCAGCAGCTTAGAATACAGGGTCAATCAGCCCCAGCATTTT	CASSLEYRVNQPQHF
TRBJ1-2	TRBV18	NA	NA	TGTGCCAGCTCGGTCGCAGAACCCTATGGCTACACCTTC	CASSVAEPYGYTF
TRBJ1-3	TRBV3-1/TRBV3-2	NA	NA	TGTGCCAGCAGCCAGAGCGGCGGTGGAAACACCATATATTTT	CASSQSGGGNTIYF
TRBJ1-5	TRBV9	NA	NA	TGTGCCAGCAGCGTAGGCACCAGGGAGGAAGAGCCCCAGCATTTT	CASSVGTREEEPQHF
TRBJ1-1	TRBV5-1	NA	NA	TGCGCCAGCAGCTTGGCACTTAACACTGAAGCTTTCTTT	CASSLALNTEAFF
TRBJ1-2	TRBV19	NA	NA	TGTGCCACCCTAAGCGGTCGGAGAGGCTACACCTTC	CATLSGRRGYTF
TRBJ1-1	TRBV7-8	TRBD1	NA	TGTGCCAGCACCCACACGCCGGGGACAGGGCACCACACTGAAGCTTTCTTT	CASTHTPGTGHHTEAFF
TRBJ1-1	TRBV7-9	TRBD1	once	TGTGCCAGCAGCGGTCGGGGACAGGGGACTGAAGCTTTCTTT	CASSGRGQGTEAFF
TRBJ2-7	TRBV19	TRBD2	NA	TGTGCCAGTAGTTCGGGCGGGAGCTACGAGCAGTACTTC	CASSSGGSYEQYF
TRBJ2-7	TRBV15	NA	NA	TGTGCCACCAGCAGAAGGGACACCTCCTACGAGCAGTACTTC	CATSRRDTSYEQYF
TRBJ1-2	TRBV6-5	TRBD1	NA	TGTGCCAGCACCTTATCCGGGACAGGGCTCTATGGCTACACCTTC	CASTLSGTGLYGYTF
TRBJ1-1	TRBV11-2	NA	NA	TGTGCCAGCAGCTCCCGGGGGGGAGGCCGGTCGAACACTGAAGCTTTCTTT	CASSSRGGGRSNTEAFF
TRBJ1-5	TRBV2	NA	NA	TGTGCCAGCAGTGAAGTCGGGACACAAGAGAGCAATCAGCCCCAGCATTTT	CASSEVGTQESNQPQHF
TRBJ2-3	TRBV4-1	TRBD2	once	TGCGCCAGCAGCCACCAGGGCGGGGGGACAACAGATACGCAGTATTTT	CASSHQGGGTTDTQYF
TRBJ1-1	TRBV5-1	NA	few	TGCGCCAGCAGCTTGGAAGGGGCGAACACTGAAGCTTTCTTT	CASSLEGANTEAFF